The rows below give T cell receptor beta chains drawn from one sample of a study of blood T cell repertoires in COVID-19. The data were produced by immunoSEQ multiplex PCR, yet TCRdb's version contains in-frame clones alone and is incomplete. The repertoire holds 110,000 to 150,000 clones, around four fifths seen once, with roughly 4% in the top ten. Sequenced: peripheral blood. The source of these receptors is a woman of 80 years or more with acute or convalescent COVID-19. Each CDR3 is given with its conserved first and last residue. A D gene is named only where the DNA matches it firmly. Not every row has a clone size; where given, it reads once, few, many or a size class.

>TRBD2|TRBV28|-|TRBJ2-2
TGTGCCAGCAGTTTACAGGGACTAGCCGGGGAGCTGTTTTTT
CASSLQGLAGELFF
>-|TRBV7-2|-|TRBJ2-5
TGTGCCAGCAGCTTAGCGGTCTCTAGGGGAGAGACCCAGTACTTC
CASSLAVSRGETQYF
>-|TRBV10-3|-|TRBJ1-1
TGTGCCATAATGGACAGTATTTACACTGAAGCTTTCTTT
CAIMDSIYTEAFF
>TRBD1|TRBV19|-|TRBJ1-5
TGTGCCAGTAGTAGGCAGTCCGGGACAGCTTTCAATAGGTCCCAGCATTTT
CASSRQSGTAFNRSQHF
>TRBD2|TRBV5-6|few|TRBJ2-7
TGTGCCAGCAGCTTGGTTACTAGCGGATATTACGAGCAGTACTTC
CASSLVTSGYYEQYF
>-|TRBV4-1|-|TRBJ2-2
TGCGCCAGCAGCCAAGAACGTCAGGGCAACACCGGGGAGCTGTTTTTT
CASSQERQGNTGELFF
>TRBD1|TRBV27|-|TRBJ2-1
TGTGCCAGCACTCCCCGGGACAGGGGGATTTATGAGCAGTTCTTC
CASTPRDRGIYEQFF
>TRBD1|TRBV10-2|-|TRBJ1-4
TGCGCCAGCAGTCGGGACAGGGTTGAAAAACTGTTTTTT
CASSRDRVEKLFF
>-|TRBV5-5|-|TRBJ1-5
TGTGCCAGCAGCTTGGCCCCAGGAAATTATCAGCCCCAGCATTTT
CASSLAPGNYQPQHF
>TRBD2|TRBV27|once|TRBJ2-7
TGTGCCAGCAGTGTCTCCGGGACTAGCTTTTACGAGCAGTACTTC
CASSVSGTSFYEQYF
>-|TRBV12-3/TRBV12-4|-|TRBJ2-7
TGTGCCAGCAGTTTTTTCGGGAGCTACGAGCAGTACTTC
CASSFFGSYEQYF
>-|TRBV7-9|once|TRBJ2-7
TGTGCCAGCAGCTATTTTCCGGGGAATGCCTACGAGCAGTACTTC
CASSYFPGNAYEQYF
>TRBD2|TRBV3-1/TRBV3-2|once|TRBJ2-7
TGTGCCAGCAGTCGAGCGGGAGGTGAATACGAGCAGTACTTC
CASSRAGGEYEQYF
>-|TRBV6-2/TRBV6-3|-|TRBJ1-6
TGTGCCAGCAGTTTGAAGTACAGTGGCTCTTCACCCCTCCACTTT
CASSLKYSGSSPLHF
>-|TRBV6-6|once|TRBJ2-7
TGTGCCAGCAGCCGACGCTTGCCGGGAGCCTCGCCCTACGAGCAGTACTTC
CASSRRLPGASPYEQYF